This TCR beta chain was identified in a study of T cell responses to AZD1222 COVID-19 vaccine. Findings and caveats of the study: The reported proportion of spike-specific TCRs targeting unmutated variant regions was nearly half. A rise in Spike-specific TCR breadth and depth followed two AZD1222 doses. Spike was spanned by vaccine-associated CD4 TCRs, which were dominant at 160-218 and 743-854. Possibly, clonal diversity was underestimated; donors were largely white British and included more females.

The CDR3 is made up of 11 amino acids. Between the trimmed V and J ends, which lost 4 bases and 3 bases, there was a span of 7 bases. In germline, CDR1 is DFQATT, CDR2 SNEGSKA (reference sequence). Of note for this clone: What it binds is unknown.

The repertoire was sequenced with immunoSEQ multiplex PCR; TCRdb's copy has only in-frame clones and lacks some. Of roughly 150,000 clones listed, around 85% are singletons. The rearrangement joins TRBV20-1 to TRBJ2-7; D not certain. The material sequenced was peripheral blood, taken on day 0 of AZD1222 vaccination. The receptor's source is an adult in good health. The CDR3 DNA is TGCAGTGCTACTAGGCTCTACGAGCAGTACTTC. The encoded protein is CSATRLYEQYF.